The 26 T cell receptor beta chains reported below all come from one sample, sequenced in a study of blood T cell repertoires in COVID-19. Sequenced by immunoSEQ multiplex PCR; TCRdb stores in-frame clones only, minus some. In the table there are roughly 200,000 clones, roughly 80% of which are singletons. Sequenced material: peripheral blood. The receptor set was obtained from a human donor in a cohort sampled during active COVID-19.

The chain joins TRBV28 to TRBJ2-1, with 13 positions matching TRBD2. V lost 4 bases, J lost 7 bases, and 13 bases stayed unmatched. CDR1 is MDHEN and CDR2 is SYDVKM in the germline V gene. This CDR3 spans 18 amino acids. The CDR3 here is CASSSRTSGRVFGNEQFF. The DNA of the CDR3 is TGTGCCAGCAGTTCCCGAACTAGCGGGAGGGTTTTTGGTAATGAGCAGTTCTTC.

The chain is built from TRBV29-1 and TRBJ2-5; a possible D gene is TRBD1 (6 bases). Germline V gene sequence: CDR1 SQVTM, CDR2 ANQGSEA. CDR3 length: 13 residues. V was cut by 4 bases and J by 2 bases, with 11 bases left in between. CDR3 amino acids: CSVAQGSQETQYF. In DNA form, the CDR3 reads TGCAGCGTTGCCCAGGGGTCTCAAGAGACCCAGTACTTC.

The V gene is TRBV5-5, the J gene TRBJ2-3, with a possible D match to TRBD2 (7 bases). Germline loops: CDR1 SGHKS, CDR2 YYEKEE (reference sequence). The CDR3 extends over 16 amino acids. V gave up 4 bases and J gave up 4 bases, with 19 bases separating them. The CDR3 protein is CASSPKGGRPADTQYF. The CDR3 DNA reads TGTGCCAGCAGCCCTAAGGGGGGGCGGCCTGCAGATACGCAGTATTTT.

The chain combines TRBV7-9 with TRBJ2-2; possibly TRBD2 for D (5 bases). Trimming stripped 4 bases from V and 6 bases from J, with 15 bases between. The CDR3 length is 15 residues. Per germline, CDR1 SEHNR and CDR2 FQNEAQ (reference sequence). In DNA, the CDR3 is TGTGCCAGCAGCTACCCGACTATACTGTCCGGGGAGCTGTTTTTT. Amino acids: CASSYPTILSGELFF.

The V call is TRBV6-6, the J call TRBJ2-7; no reliable D call. Germline V gives CDR1 MNHNY, CDR2 SVGAGI (reference sequence). V was cut by 3 bases and J by 9 bases, with 15 bases left in between. The CDR3 is 13 amino acids. CDR3 loop: CASSYSEEAVQYV. DNA for the CDR3: TGTGCCAGCAGTTATTCAGAAGAGGCTGTGCAGTACGTC.

The rearrangement uses TRBV6-5 and TRBJ1-1; 9 bases are a match to TRBD1. CDR1 is MNHEY and CDR2 is SVGAGI in the germline V gene. J lost 4 bases, V lost 6 bases, and 6 bases had no gene match. The CDR3 runs 14 residues. CDR3 sequence reads: CASRTTGGLTEAFF. The CDR3 DNA reads TGTGCCAGCAGGACGACAGGGGGGCTCACTGAAGCTTTCTTT.

The CDR3 protein is CASTTYRGYNSPLHF. CDR3 DNA: TGTGCCAGCACCACTTACAGGGGGTATAATTCACCCCTCCACTTT. The J gene is TRBJ1-6, the V gene TRBV28; 8 bases are shared with TRBD1. Germline values: CDR1 MDHEN, CDR2 SYDVKM. J was trimmed by 4 bases and V by 7 bases; bases with no gene match: 6. This CDR3 has 15 residues.

The chain carries TRBV5-1 and TRBJ2-2; TRBD2 agrees at 8 bases. The J segment lost 4 bases and the V segment lost 5 bases, leaving 4 bases of the junction unmatched. The CDR3 length is 14 residues. Germline V gene data show CDR1 as SGHRS and CDR2 as YFSETQ. CDR3 nucleotides: TGCGCCAGCAGACAAGCGGGGGCCACCGGGGAGCTGTTTTTT. Translated: CASRQAGATGELFF.

The chain is built from TRBV6-5 and TRBJ2-1; 10 bases fit TRBD2. This CDR3 has 14 amino acids. CDR1 and CDR2 (germline): MNHEY, SVGAGI. V trimming: 10 bases; J trimming: 5 bases; junction bases outside the gene matches: 8. CDR3 region: CATNDLAGDNEQFF. DNA for the CDR3: TGTGCCACCAACGATCTAGCGGGAGACAATGAGCAGTTCTTC.

V gene TRBV9 combines with J gene TRBJ2-4, with D possibly TRBD1 on 6 matching bases. The germline V gene has CDR1 SGDLS and CDR2 YYNGEE. Trimming removed 2 bases from V and 7 bases from J, with 13 bases in between. The CDR3 has 14 residues. The CDR3 protein is CASSVGWGQNIQYF. The DNA of the CDR3 is TGTGCCAGCAGCGTCGGGTGGGGGCAGAACATTCAGTACTTC.

This sequence joins TRBV28 and TRBJ2-6; no reliable D call. Per germline, CDR1 MDHEN and CDR2 SYDVKM. The CDR3 runs to 14 residues. Trimming took off 3 bases at V and 0 bases at J, with 3 bases between the two ends. The CDR3 sequence is CASSFSSGANVLTF. Here the CDR3 DNA reads TGTGCCAGCAGTTTTAGCTCTGGGGCCAACGTCCTGACTTTC.

This clone was seen more than once but under ten times. This sequence joins TRBV29-1 and TRBJ2-1; 7 positions agree with TRBD1. CDR3 length: 13 amino acids. In germline, CDR1 is SQVTM, CDR2 ANQGSEA. The CDR3 loop is CRVAGTENNEQFF. The DNA of the CDR3 is TGCAGAGTGGCCGGGACAGAGAACAATGAGCAGTTCTTC.

The gene calls are TRBV3-1 (or the pseudogene TRBV3-2) and TRBJ1-4, with D unresolved. Germline V gene sequence: CDR1 LGHDT, CDR2 YNNKEL (reference sequence). CDR3 length: 13 residues. The V end lost 3 bases, the J end lost 7 bases, and 9 bases lay between the germline ends. CDR3 region: CASSQLQSEKLFF. The CDR3 coding sequence is TGTGCCAGCAGCCAGCTACAGAGTGAAAAACTGTTTTTT.

V gene TRBV25-1 combines with J gene TRBJ1-2; D remains ambiguous. CDR1 is MGHDK, CDR2 SYGVNS, per germline. Trimming shortened V by 4 bases and J by 0 bases, and 12 bases separated the two germline ends. The CDR3 consists of 15 residues. CDR3 nucleotides: TGTGCCAGCAGTGGGGAGGCACACGCTAACTATGGCTACACCTTC. The encoded protein is CASSGEAHANYGYTF.

The CDR3 reads CATRQVQNTIYF. The CDR3, as DNA: TGTGCCACCCGACAGGTTCAGAACACCATATATTTT. The rearrangement joins TRBV2 to TRBJ1-3; TRBD1 is a possible D gene (6 bases). The ends were cut back, 10 bases at V and 7 bases at J, with 14 bases in the middle. The germline V gene encodes CDR1 SNHLY and CDR2 FYNNEI. The CDR3 sequence is 12 residues long.

The rearrangement joins TRBV3-1 (or the pseudogene TRBV3-2) to TRBJ2-2; 8 nucleotides align to TRBD2. This CDR3 has 16 residues. Germline CDR1 LGHDT, CDR2 YNNKEL (reference sequence). The J segment lost 5 bases and the V segment lost 1 base, leaving 6 bases of the junction unmatched. The CDR3 loop is CASSQGLPGGTGELFF. DNA of the CDR3: TGTGCCAGCAGCCAAGGTCTTCCGGGAGGGACCGGGGAGCTGTTTTTT.

The chain combines TRBV2 with TRBJ2-4, with TRBD1 identical over 8 bases. Germline-derived CDR1 and CDR2 are SNHLY and FYNNEI. The CDR3 totals 19 residues. V dropped 3 bases and J dropped 2; count of bases not matched to a gene: 15. The DNA for the CDR3 is TGTGCCAGCAGTGAGGAGACAGGGGATATTATTGGGACCAAAAACATTCAGTACTTC. Amino acid sequence: CASSEETGDIIGTKNIQYF.

The chain is built from TRBV7-9 and TRBJ1-2; TRBD1 matches at 7 bases. With 1 base clipped from V and 7 bases from J, the junction kept 3 bases outside the gene matches. This CDR3 spans 13 amino acids. Germline lookup yields CDR1 SEHNR and CDR2 FQNEAQ (reference sequence). The CDR3: CASSLGDRRGYTF. The CDR3 DNA reads TGTGCCAGCAGCTTAGGGGACAGACGTGGCTACACCTTC.

The chain links TRBV19 to TRBJ2-1; TRBD2 matches at 10 bases. Germline-derived CDR1 and CDR2 are LNHDA and SQIVND (reference sequence). This CDR3 region has 18 residues. Losses at the gene ends were 0 bases for V and 3 bases for J; bases not matched to a gene: 8. The CDR3 region is CASSIERLAGGNYNEQFF. CDR3 sequence (DNA): TGTGCCAGTAGTATAGAGAGGTTAGCGGGGGGAAACTACAATGAGCAGTTCTTC. Filled out from reference TRBV19 and TRBJ2-1, the complete variable domain reads DGGITQSPKYLFRKEGQNVTLSCEQNLNHDAMYWYRQDPGQGLRLIYYSQIVNDFQKGDIAEGYSVSREKKESFPLTVTSAQKNPTAFYLCASSIERLAGGNYNEQFFGPGTRLTVL.

This clone was recorded only once. This chain joins TRBV5-1 and TRBJ2-3, with 8 nucleotides matching TRBD2. Germline assignment: CDR1 SGHRS and CDR2 YFSETQ. Trimming cost V 5 bases and J 0 bases; bases outside gene matches: 8. This CDR3 has 16 amino acids. CDR3 nucleotide sequence: TGCGCCAGCAGAAAAATTGGCGGGAGGAGCACAGATACGCAGTATTTT. Its translation is CASRKIGGRSTDTQYF.

Only a few counts were recorded for this clone. The genes are TRBV5-1 and TRBJ2-5; tentatively, D is TRBD2 (6 bases). This CDR3 comprises 14 residues. The ends were cut back, 2 bases at V and 5 bases at J, with 13 bases in the middle. Germline CDR1 reads SGHRS; CDR2 reads YFSETQ. CDR3 in amino acids: CASSFDGTSETQYF. For the CDR3, the DNA is TGCGCCAGCAGCTTTGATGGGACTTCCGAGACCCAGTACTTC.

The rearrangement joins TRBV6-5 to TRBJ2-2; D may be TRBD2 (5 bases). The V end was cut by 11 bases, the J end by 2 bases, with 15 bases between. The CDR3 has 14 amino acids. Germline V gives CDR1 MNHEY, CDR2 SVGAGI. The CDR3 here is CAGCMEENTGELFF. The CDR3 nucleotides are TGTGCCGGTTGCATGGAGGAAAACACCGGGGAGCTGTTTTTT.

The chain combines TRBV29-1 with TRBJ1-4, with 9 bases aligning to TRBD1. Unmatched junction bases numbered 3, after V lost 7 bases and J lost 3 bases. This CDR3 region has 13 residues. Germline values: CDR1 SQVTM, CDR2 ANQGSEA. CDR3 DNA sequence: TGCAGCGCCAGGGACAGGGCTAATGAAAAACTGTTTTTT. It specifies CSARDRANEKLFF.

The gene calls are TRBV9 and TRBJ1-1; D remains ambiguous. V was pared by 2 bases and J by 8 bases, with 16 bases between. The CDR3 is 14 amino acids. The V gene's germline CDR1 is SGDLS and CDR2 YYNGEE. This CDR3 reads CASSVGPTGQEAFF. CDR3 sequence (DNA): TGTGCCAGCAGCGTGGGTCCTACGGGTCAAGAAGCTTTCTTT.

The gene calls are TRBV7-2 and TRBJ2-3, with D possibly TRBD2 on 6 matching bases. The CDR3 loop spans 16 amino acids. Germline lookup yields CDR1 SGHTA and CDR2 FQGNSA. V dropped 2 bases and J dropped 0 bases, with 12 bases sitting between them. CDR3 DNA sequence: TGTGCCAGCAGCTTAATTGGGGGGAGTAGCACAGATACGCAGTATTTT. It specifies CASSLIGGSSTDTQYF.

The chain combines TRBV5-4 with TRBJ2-1, with D perhaps matching TRBD2 (5 bases). The CDR3 covers 15 residues. V gave up 0 bases and J gave up 7 bases, with 14 bases separating them. The germline CDR1 and CDR2 sequences are SGHNT and YYREEE (reference sequence). This CDR3 reads CASSLESLAANEQFF. The CDR3 bases are TGTGCCAGCAGCTTGGAGTCGCTAGCAGCGAATGAGCAGTTCTTC.